Sequencing of this TCR beta chain was carried out in a study of memory CD4+ T cells and cytomegalovirus serostatus. As for the study in general: This sample comes from healthy Belgian adults, fewer than ten CMV seropositive, roughly 22 seronegative. Overall study findings and caveats: CD4+ memory repertoires contained about 40% of the roughly 160 reported CMV TCRbeta sequences.

Sequencing was performed with immunoSEQ multiplex PCR; in TCRdb, only in-frame clones are kept and a portion is missing. Altogether about 60,000 clones are present, 70% to 75% being singletons, with the ten largest covering about 3%. Single viable CD3+CD4+CD8-CD45RO+ cells were sorted as the memory CD4+ T cells. A remark on this clone: Its antigen is still unknown.

The sample was memory CD4+ T cells from blood. The receptor was isolated from an adult in good health and CMV-seropositive.

In DNA, the CDR3 is TGTGCCAGCAGTGTACACCAAGAGACCCAGTACTTC. Its translation: CASSVHQETQYF. This chain connects TRBV7-9 to TRBJ2-5; no clear D gene. Trimming took off 6 bases at V and 0 bases at J, with 5 bases between the two ends. This CDR3 spans 12 amino acids. Germline-derived CDR1 and CDR2 are SEHNR and FQNEAQ (reference sequence).